This TCR beta chain was found in a study of tumor and adjacent non-tumor tissue in lung cancer. The library came from three nested PCR rounds adapted from ARM-PCR protocols. Each CDR3 protein is one row after TCRdb ran MiXCR on the multiplex PCR reads. The table has about 120,000 distinct CDR3 sequences, roughly 84% seen once. This clonotype has only one observation. This CDR3 is missing its conserved last phenylalanine or tryptophan, likely due to a read error. The germline V gene has CDR1 SGHDT and CDR2 YYEEEE. CDR3 length: 11 residues. V was cut by 4 bases and J by 5 bases, with 7 bases left in between. RNA was extracted from bulk tissue without any cell sorting.

What was sequenced was lung tumor tissue. The chain carries TRBV5-6 and TRBJ2-7; D call uncertain. This sequence was found in a man between 65 and 85 years old with non-small cell lung cancer. The CDR3: CASSVFHEQYL. DNA for the CDR3: TGTGCCAGCAGCGTCTTCCACGAGCAGTACCTC.